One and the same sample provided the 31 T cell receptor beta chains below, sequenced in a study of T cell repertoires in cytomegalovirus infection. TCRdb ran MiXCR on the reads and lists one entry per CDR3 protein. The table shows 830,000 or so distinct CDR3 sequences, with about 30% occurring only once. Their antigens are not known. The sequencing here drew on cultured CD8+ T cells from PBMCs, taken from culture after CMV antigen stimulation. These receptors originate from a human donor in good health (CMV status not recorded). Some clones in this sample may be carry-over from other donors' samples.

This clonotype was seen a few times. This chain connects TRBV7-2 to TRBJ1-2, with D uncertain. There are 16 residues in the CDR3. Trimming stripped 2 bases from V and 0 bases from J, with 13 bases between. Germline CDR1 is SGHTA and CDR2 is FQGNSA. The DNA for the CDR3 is TGTGCCAGCAGCTTACCTACCAGGACTTCTAACTATGGCTACACCTTC. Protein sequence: CASSLPTRTSNYGYTF.

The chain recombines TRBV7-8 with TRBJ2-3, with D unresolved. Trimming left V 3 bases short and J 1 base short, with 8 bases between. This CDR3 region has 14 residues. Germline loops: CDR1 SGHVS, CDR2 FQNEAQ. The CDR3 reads CASSLSYGTDTQYF. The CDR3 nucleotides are TGTGCCAGCAGCTTGAGCTATGGCACAGATACGCAGTATTTT.

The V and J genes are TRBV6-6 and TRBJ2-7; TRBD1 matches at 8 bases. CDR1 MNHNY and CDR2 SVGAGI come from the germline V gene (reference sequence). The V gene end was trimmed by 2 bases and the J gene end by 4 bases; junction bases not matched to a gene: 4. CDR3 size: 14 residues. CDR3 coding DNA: TGTGCCAGCAGTTACAAGGACAGGGATTACGAGCAGTACGTC. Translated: CASSYKDRDYEQYV.

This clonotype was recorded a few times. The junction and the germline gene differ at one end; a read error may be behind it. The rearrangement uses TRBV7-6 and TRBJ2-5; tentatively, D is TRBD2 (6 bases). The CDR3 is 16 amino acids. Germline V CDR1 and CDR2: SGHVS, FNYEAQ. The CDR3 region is CASSLPGSGFLEAQYF. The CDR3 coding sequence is TGTGCCAGCAGTCTCCCAGGGAGCGGGTTCTTAGAGGCCCAGTACTTC.

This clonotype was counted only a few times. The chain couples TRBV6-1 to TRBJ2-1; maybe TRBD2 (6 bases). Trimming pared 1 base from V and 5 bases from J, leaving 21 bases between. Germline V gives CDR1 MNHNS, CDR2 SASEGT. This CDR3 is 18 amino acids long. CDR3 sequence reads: CASSEVDIRQGGHNEQFF. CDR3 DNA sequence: TGTGCCAGCAGTGAAGTAGATATCCGGCAGGGAGGCCACAATGAGCAGTTCTTC.

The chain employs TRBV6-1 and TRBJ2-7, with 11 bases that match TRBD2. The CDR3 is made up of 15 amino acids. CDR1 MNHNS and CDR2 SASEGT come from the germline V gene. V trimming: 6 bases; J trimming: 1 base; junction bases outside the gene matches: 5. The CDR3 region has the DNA TGTGCCAGCAGGGTACTAGCGGGGGTTTCCTACGAGCAGTACTTC. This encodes CASRVLAGVSYEQYF.

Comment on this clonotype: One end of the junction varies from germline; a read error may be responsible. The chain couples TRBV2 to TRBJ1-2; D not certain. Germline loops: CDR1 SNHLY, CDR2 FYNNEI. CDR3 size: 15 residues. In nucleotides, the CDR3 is TGTGTCAGCAGTGCGTACGGCCAGGACTCGACTGGCTACACCTTC. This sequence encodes CVSSAYGQDSTGYTF.

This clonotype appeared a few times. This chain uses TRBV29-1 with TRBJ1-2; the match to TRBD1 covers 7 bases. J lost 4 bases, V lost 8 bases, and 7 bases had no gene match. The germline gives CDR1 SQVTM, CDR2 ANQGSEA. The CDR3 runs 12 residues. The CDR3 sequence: CSLGGGTYGYTF. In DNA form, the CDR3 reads TGCAGCCTCGGAGGGGGCACCTATGGCTACACCTTC.

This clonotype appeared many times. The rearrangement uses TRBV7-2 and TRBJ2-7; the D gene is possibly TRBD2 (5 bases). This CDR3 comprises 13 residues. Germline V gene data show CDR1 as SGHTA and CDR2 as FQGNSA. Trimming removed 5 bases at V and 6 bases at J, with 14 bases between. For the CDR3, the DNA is TGTGCCAGCAGCCTAGGAGGATCAAGCGAGCAGTACGTC. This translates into CASSLGGSSEQYV.

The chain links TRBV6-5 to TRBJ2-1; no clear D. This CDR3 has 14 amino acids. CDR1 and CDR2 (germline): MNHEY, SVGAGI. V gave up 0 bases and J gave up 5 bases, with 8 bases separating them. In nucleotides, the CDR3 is TGTGCCAGCAGTTACTCGATTGGGGACAATGAGCAGTTCTTC. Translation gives CASSYSIGDNEQFF.

CDR3 sequence: CASTGPGVSGNTIYF. CDR3 nucleotide sequence: TGTGCCAGCACCGGCCCGGGAGTCTCTGGAAACACCATATATTTT. This rearrangement joins TRBV6-6 to TRBJ1-3; unclear D gene. The CDR3 is 15 amino acids. Germline CDR1 is MNHNY and CDR2 is SVGAGI (reference sequence). The V end was cut by 7 bases, the J end by 0 bases, with 13 bases between.

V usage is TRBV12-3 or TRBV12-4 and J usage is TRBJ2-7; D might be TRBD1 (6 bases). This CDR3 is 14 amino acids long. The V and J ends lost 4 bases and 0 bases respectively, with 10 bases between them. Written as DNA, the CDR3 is TGTGCCAGCAGTTCCACCAGGGGCTCCTACGAGCAGTACTTC. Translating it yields CASSSTRGSYEQYF.

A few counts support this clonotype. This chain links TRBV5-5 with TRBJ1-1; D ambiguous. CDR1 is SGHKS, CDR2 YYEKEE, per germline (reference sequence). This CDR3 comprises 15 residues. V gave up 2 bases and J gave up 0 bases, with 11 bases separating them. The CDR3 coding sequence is TGTGCCAGCAGCTTTTTTCAATCGTTGAACACTGAAGCTTTCTTT. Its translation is CASSFFQSLNTEAFF.

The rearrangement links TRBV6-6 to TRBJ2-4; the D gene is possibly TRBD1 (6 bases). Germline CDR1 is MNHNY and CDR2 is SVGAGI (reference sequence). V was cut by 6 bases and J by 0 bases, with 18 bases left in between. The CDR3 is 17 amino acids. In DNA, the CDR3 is TGTGCCAGCAGGCAGAACCGGGACACTTTAGCCAAAAACATTCAGTACTTC. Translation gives CASRQNRDTLAKNIQYF.

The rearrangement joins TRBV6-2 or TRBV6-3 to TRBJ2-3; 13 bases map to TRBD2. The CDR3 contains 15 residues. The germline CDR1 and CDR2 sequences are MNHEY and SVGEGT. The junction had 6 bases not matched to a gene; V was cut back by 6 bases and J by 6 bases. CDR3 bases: TGTGCCAGCAGACGAGGACTAGCGGGGGAGGATACGCAGTATTTT. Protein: CASRRGLAGEDTQYF.

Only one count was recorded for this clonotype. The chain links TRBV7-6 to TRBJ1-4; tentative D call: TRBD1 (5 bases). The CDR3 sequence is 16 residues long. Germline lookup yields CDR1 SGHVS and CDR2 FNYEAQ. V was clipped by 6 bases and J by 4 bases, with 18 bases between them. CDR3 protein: CASRAPRQRINEKLFF. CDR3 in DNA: TGTGCCAGCAGAGCCCCTCGACAGCGAATTAATGAAAAACTGTTTTTT.

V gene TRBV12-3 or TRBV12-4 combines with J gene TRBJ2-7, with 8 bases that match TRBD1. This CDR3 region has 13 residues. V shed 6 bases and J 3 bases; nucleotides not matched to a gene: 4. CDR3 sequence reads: CASRDTGGYEQYF. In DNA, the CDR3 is TGTGCCAGCAGGGATACAGGGGGCTACGAGCAGTACTTC.

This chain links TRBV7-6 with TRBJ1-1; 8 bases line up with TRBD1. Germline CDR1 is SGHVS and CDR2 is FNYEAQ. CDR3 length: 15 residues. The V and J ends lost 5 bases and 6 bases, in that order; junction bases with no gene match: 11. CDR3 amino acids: CASSHGPGQDPEAFF. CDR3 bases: TGTGCCAGCAGCCACGGTCCGGGACAGGACCCTGAAGCTTTCTTT.

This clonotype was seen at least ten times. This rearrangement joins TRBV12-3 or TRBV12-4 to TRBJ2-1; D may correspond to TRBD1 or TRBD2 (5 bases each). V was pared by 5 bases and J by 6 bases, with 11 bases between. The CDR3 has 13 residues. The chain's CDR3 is CASSSRDPNEQFF. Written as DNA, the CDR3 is TGTGCCAGCAGTAGCCGGGACCCCAATGAGCAGTTCTTC.

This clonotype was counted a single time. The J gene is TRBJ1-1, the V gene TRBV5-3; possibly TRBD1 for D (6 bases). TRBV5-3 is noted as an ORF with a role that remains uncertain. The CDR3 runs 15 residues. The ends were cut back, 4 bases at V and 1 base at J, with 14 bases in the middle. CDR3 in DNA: TGTGCCAGAAGCCCGCAGGACAGAAAGAACACTGAAGCTTTCTTT. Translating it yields CARSPQDRKNTEAFF.

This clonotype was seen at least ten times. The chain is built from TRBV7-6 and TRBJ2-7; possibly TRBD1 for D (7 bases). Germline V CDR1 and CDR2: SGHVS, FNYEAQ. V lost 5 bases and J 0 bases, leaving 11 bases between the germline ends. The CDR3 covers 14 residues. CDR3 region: CASSQGGSSYEQYF. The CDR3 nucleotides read TGTGCCAGCAGCCAGGGGGGAAGCTCCTACGAGCAGTACTTC.

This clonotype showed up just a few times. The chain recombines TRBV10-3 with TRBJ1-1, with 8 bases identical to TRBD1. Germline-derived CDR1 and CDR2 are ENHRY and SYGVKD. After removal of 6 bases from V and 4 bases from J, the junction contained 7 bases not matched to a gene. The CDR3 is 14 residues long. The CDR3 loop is CAISIQGEITEAFF. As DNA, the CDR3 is TGTGCCATCAGCATACAGGGGGAGATCACTGAAGCTTTCTTT.

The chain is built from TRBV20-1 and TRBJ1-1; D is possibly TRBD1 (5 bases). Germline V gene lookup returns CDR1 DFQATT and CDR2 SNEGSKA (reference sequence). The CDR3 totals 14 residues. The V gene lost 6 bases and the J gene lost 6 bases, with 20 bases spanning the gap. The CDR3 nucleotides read TGCAGTGCCCGAGTCAGGGACTTGGGGGCTGAAGCTTTCTTT. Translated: CSARVRDLGAEAFF.

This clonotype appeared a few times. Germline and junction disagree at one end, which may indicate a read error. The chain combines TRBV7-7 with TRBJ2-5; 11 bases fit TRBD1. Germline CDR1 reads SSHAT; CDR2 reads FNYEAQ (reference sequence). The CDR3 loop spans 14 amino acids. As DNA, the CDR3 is TGTGCTAGCAGCCGGACAGGGGGCCTAGAGACCCAGTACTTC. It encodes CASSRTGGLETQYF. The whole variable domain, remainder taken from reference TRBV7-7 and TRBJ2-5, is GAGVSQSPRYKVTKRGQDVTLRCDPISSHATLYWYQQALGQGPEFLTYFNYEAQPDKSGLPSDRFSAERPEGSISTLTIQRTEQRDSAMYRCASSRTGGLETQYFGPGTRLLVL.

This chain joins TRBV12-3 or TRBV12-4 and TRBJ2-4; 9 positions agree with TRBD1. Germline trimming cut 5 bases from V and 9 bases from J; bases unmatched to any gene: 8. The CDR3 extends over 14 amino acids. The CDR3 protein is CASSPDRGSGIQYF. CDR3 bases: TGTGCCAGCAGTCCGGACAGGGGTTCGGGCATTCAGTACTTC.

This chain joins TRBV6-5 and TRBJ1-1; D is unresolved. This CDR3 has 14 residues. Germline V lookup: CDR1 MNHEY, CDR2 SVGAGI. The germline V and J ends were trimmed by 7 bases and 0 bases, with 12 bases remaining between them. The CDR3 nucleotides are TGTGCCAGCACTCGACTGGGGATGAACACTGAAGCTTTCTTT. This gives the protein CASTRLGMNTEAFF.

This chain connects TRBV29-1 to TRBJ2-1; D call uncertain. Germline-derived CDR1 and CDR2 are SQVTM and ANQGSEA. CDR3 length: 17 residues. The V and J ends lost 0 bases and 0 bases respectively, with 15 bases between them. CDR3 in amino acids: CSVEDLIPTSSYNEQFF. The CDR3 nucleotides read TGCAGCGTTGAAGACTTGATCCCCACGAGCTCCTACAATGAGCAGTTCTTC.

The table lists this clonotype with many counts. The CDR3: CASSPPIAGGGGANVLTF. CDR3 DNA: TGTGCCAGCAGTCCCCCGATAGCGGGGGGCGGGGGGGCCAACGTCCTGACTTTC. J is TRBJ2-6 and V is TRBV12-3 or TRBV12-4, with TRBD2 matching over 10 bases. V shed 5 bases and J 4 bases; nucleotides not matched to a gene: 11. This CDR3 is 18 amino acids long.

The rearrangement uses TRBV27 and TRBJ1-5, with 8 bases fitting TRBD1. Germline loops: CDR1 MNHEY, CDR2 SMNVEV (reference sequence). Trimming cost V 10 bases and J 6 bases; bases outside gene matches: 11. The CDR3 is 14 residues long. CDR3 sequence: CATIRGQGRQPQHF. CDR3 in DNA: TGTGCCACCATACGCGGACAGGGTCGTCAGCCCCAGCATTTT.

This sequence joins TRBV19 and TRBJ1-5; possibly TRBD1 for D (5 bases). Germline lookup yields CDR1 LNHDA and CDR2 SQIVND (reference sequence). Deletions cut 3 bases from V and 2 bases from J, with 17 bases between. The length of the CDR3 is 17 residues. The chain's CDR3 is CASSIQPGARGNQPQHF. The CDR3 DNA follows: TGTGCCAGTAGTATCCAACCCGGGGCCCGGGGCAATCAGCCCCAGCATTTT.

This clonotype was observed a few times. The CDR3, as DNA: TGTGCCAGCAGCTACTATGGCTGGAACATTCAGTACTTC. Its translation: CASSYYGWNIQYF. This chain links TRBV12-3 or TRBV12-4 with TRBJ2-4; D is unclear. V was shortened by 6 bases and J by 7 bases, with 13 bases between the two germline ends. This CDR3 has 13 amino acids.